This T cell receptor (beta chain) was obtained from a study of CD8 T cells in ankylosing spondylitis (dated by TCRdb to the late 2010s). About the investigation overall: The study profiled T cell receptor beta repertoires in healthy donors and ankylosing spondylitis patients to find disease-linked TCR variants. Peripheral blood was sampled, and synovial fluid was additionally collected from ankylosing spondylitis patients. The full study cohort was made up of about 24 ankylosing spondylitis patients and 108 healthy donors.

With respect to this clonotype: The clone's antigen remains unknown. The input lacks base qualities; no much larger clone sits a single base away.

Sequencing was carried out with an Illumina HiSeq 2500. Quantitative 5'-RACE with molecular barcodes was the method used to prepare the TCR beta libraries. The authors' analysis ran thus. A new computational method based on a probabilistic model of VDJ rearrangement was used to identify disease-linked TCR variants. TCRdb handled the public reads itself, with Q25 trimming in fastp and clone calling in MiXCR, and kept productive beta chains. Rows merge per CDR3 protein into single entries with the most common DNA and genes. It is TCRdb's table, rather than the study itself, that gives the V and J calls and clone size. The sample table shows about 150,000 distinct CDR3 sequences, and under 45% are seen once. In total, the top ten clones hold 13% to 15% of the sample. Synovial fluid samples were matched to blood samples from the same ankylosing spondylitis patients. Study-wide conclusions, independent of this receptor: The disease-linked clones were reported to be significantly enriched in matched synovial fluid samples from ankylosing spondylitis patients. Some motif variants had previously been reported in the synovial fluid and blood of reactive arthritis patients, which suggests shared mechanisms of disease initiation. The disease-linked clones had a CD8+ phenotype and were found at relatively low frequencies in peripheral blood. A TCR beta motif made up of about eight highly homologous amino acid variants appeared to be characteristic of blood from ankylosing spondylitis patients.

This clonotype was obtained from a male donor with ankylosing spondylitis. The specimen was synovial fluid, either unsorted or a sorted T cell fraction (not recorded which).

In nucleotide form, the sequence is TGCGCCAGCAGCTTGGAGGACAGGGTGAACACTGAAGCTTTCTTT. This is translated as CASSLEDRVNTEAFF. The chain was built from TRBV5-1 and TRBJ1-1, with TRBD1 matching 8 junction bases. Counted from cysteine to phenylalanine, this CDR3 has 15 amino acids. The entry retains the CDR3 DNA only, 45 bases that are in frame from base 1. V loses 0 bases at its end and J loses 0 bases; junction bases beyond the gene matches: 1. Based on the germline V gene, the CDR1 and CDR2 sequences are SGHRS and YFSETQ.